These 11 T cell receptor beta chains were all obtained from the same sample, sequenced in a study of sequential checkpoint blockade in melanoma. Treatment here: randomized to nivolumab then ipilimumab (arm A) or the reverse (arm B). Measured with immunoSEQ multiplex PCR; TCRdb has only the in-frame clones, and not every one. Among about 500 clones listed, over 10% were seen once. Sequencing used tumor tissue (inferred from file names), obtained from a patient given nivolumab and ipilimumab in sequence. Source of these receptors: a human donor with melanoma.

This clone has just a few counts. The chain links TRBV19 to TRBJ2-1; D may be TRBD2 (6 bases). The CDR3 length is 11 residues. CDR1 is LNHDA, CDR2 SQIVND, per germline (reference sequence). Trimming left V 8 bases short and J 6 bases short, with 8 bases between. CDR3 nucleotides: TGTGCCAGTTTGGGGGGCAATGAGCAGTTCTTC. This encodes CASLGGNEQFF.

This clone is medium-sized. The V gene is TRBV11-3, the J gene TRBJ2-1, with TRBD2 matching over 8 bases. Germline CDR1 and CDR2: SGHNT and YENEEA. The ends lost 3 bases at V and 8 bases at J; junction bases unmatched: 6. This CDR3 comprises 14 residues. The DNA of the CDR3 is TGTGCCAGCAGCTTGGCGGGGGGCCGCGATGAGCAGTTCTTC. Encoded protein: CASSLAGGRDEQFF.

The V gene is TRBV18, the J gene TRBJ1-1; TRBD1 is a possible D gene (6 bases). V lost 5 bases to trimming and J lost 1 base, with 11 bases between them. Germline lookup yields CDR1 KGHSH and CDR2 LQKENI. This CDR3 comprises 14 residues. CDR3 loop: CASSEQGTNTEAFF. Written as DNA, the CDR3 is TGTGCCAGCTCAGAACAGGGAACGAACACTGAAGCTTTCTTT.

The rearrangement joins TRBV5-1 to TRBJ2-1; tentative D call: TRBD1 (5 bases). V was shortened by 6 bases and J by 0 bases, with 16 bases between the two germline ends. This CDR3 comprises 16 residues. CDR1 is SGHRS, CDR2 YFSETQ, per germline. The CDR3: CASKGEHQGSYNEQFF. The CDR3 DNA follows: TGCGCCAGCAAAGGGGAACATCAGGGCTCCTACAATGAGCAGTTCTTC.

In its sample, this clone is medium-sized. The chain recombines TRBV10-3 with TRBJ2-5, with 9 bases lining up with TRBD1. Germline lookup yields CDR1 ENHRY and CDR2 SYGVKD. The CDR3 contains 16 residues. Trimming at V came to 0 bases and at J to 2 bases, leaving 4 bases not matched to a gene. The CDR3 bases are TGTGCCATCAGTGAGTCCGCCGGGACAGGGCAAGAGACCCAGTACTTC. Translated: CAISESAGTGQETQYF.

This rearrangement joins TRBV11-3 to TRBJ2-1; TRBD2 aligns across 9 bases. CDR1 SGHNT and CDR2 YENEEA come from the germline V gene. The CDR3 runs to 16 residues. V lost 2 bases and J lost 4; bases outside the gene matches: 6. In DNA, the CDR3 is TGTGCCAGCAGCTTACGTCCTAGCGGGATGTACAATGAGCAGTTCTTC. Protein: CASSLRPSGMYNEQFF.

The DNA for the CDR3 is TGTGCCAGCACCTCCTTAGGGGGGACCGGCTACACCTTC. This encodes CASTSLGGTGYTF. This chain connects TRBV12-5 to TRBJ1-2, with D possibly TRBD1 on 6 matching bases. Per the germline V gene, CDR1 is LGHNT and CDR2 is FRNRAP. The CDR3 has 13 amino acids.

This clone counts as medium-sized. The rearrangement uses TRBV11-3 and TRBJ2-1, with D perhaps TRBD2 (7 bases). V lost 3 bases and J 1 base, leaving 19 bases between the germline ends. Germline values: CDR1 SGHNT, CDR2 YENEEA. The CDR3 extends over 18 amino acids. The CDR3 DNA sequence: TGTGCCAGCAGCTTGGGGGTCGGCGGGGGCGGATCCTACAATGAGCAGTTCTTC. Translated: CASSLGVGGGGSYNEQFF. Full variable domain (missing parts from reference TRBV11-3 and TRBJ2-1): EAGVVQSPRYKIIEKKQPVAFWCNPISGHNTLYWYLQNLGQGPELLIRYENEEAVDDSQLPKDRFSAERLKGVDSTLKIQPAELGDSAVYLCASSLGVGGGGSYNEQFFGPGTRLTVL.

This clone has a count of ten or more. The chain is built from TRBV11-3 and TRBJ2-4; 10 bases agree with TRBD1. With 5 bases clipped from V and 4 bases from J, the junction kept 5 bases outside the gene matches. Germline values: CDR1 SGHNT, CDR2 YENEEA. This CDR3 contains 15 residues. The chain's CDR3 is CASSRRDRGKNIQYF. CDR3 sequence (DNA): TGTGCCAGCAGCCGCCGGGACAGGGGTAAAAACATTCAGTACTTC. The complete variable domain, with remaining parts taken from reference TRBV11-3 and TRBJ2-4, reads EAGVVQSPRYKIIEKKQPVAFWCNPISGHNTLYWYLQNLGQGPELLIRYENEEAVDDSQLPKDRFSAERLKGVDSTLKIQPAELGDSAVYLCASSRRDRGKNIQYFGAGTRLSVL.

The sample holds a few counts of this clone. The chain recombines TRBV6-8 with TRBJ1-5; D is ambiguous. The CDR3 length is 16 residues. Germline V lookup: CDR1 MNHGY, CDR2 SAAAGT. The V and J ends lost 2 bases and 2 bases respectively, with 13 bases between them. The CDR3 nucleotides are TGTGCCAGCAGTTACAGGACGTACGACGGCAATCAGCCCCAGCATTTT. Its translation is CASSYRTYDGNQPQHF.

This clone is deemed large. The rearrangement uses TRBV19 and TRBJ1-1, with 10 bases lining up with TRBD1. CDR1 and CDR2 (germline): LNHDA, SQIVND (reference sequence). The length of the CDR3 is 11 residues. The V gene end was trimmed by 7 bases and the J gene end by 10 bases; junction bases not matched to a gene: 3. The CDR3 region is CASNRQGAAFF. CDR3 DNA: TGTGCCAGTAATAGACAGGGGGCAGCTTTCTTT.